This T cell receptor beta chain came from a study of T and B cells in COVID-19 patients. At the level of the study: Recovered patients mostly had mild to moderate COVID-19 managed as outpatients. Study-wide findings and caveats: At recovery TRB diversity and richness exceeded healthy donors, after highly clonal active COVID-19 repertoires.

V gave up 4 bases and J gave up 9 bases; unmatched junction bases: 18. Germline-derived CDR1 and CDR2 are SGHTA and FQGNSA. The CDR3 sequence is 17 residues long. This clonotype was detected only once. No antigen is known for it. From blood, roughly 220-550 ng of genomic DNA served as TRB template. Multiplex PCR with BIOMED2 TRB-A/B primer pools amplified TRB rearrangements. TCRdb re-derived calls from the multiplex PCR reads in MiXCR, one entry per CDR3 protein. The repertoire holds fewer than 15,000 distinct CDR3 sequences, with less than 35% as singletons. The chain couples TRBV7-2 to TRBJ2-1, with 7 nucleotides matching TRBD1. Sample: blood. The sequence came from a human donor who had recovered from COVID-19. CDR3 sequence reads: CASSSPGTAASTGEQFF. The CDR3 DNA reads TGTGCCAGCAGCTCCCCCGGGACAGCGGCCTCTACGGGTGAGCAGTTCTTC.